This T cell receptor beta chain was recorded in a study of early stage breast cancer tumors (dated by TCRdb to about 2017). Describing the broader study: Of the roughly 15 invasive breast tumors, more than 9 were found to be estrogen receptor-positive, progesterone receptor-positive and HER2-negative. About 70% of the 12 ER+/PR+/HER2- tumors were invasive ductal carcinomas, while the other four were invasive lobular carcinomas. On average, each sample had around 10-fold read coverage. The samples as a whole yielded under 3,500,000 detected templates, corresponding to around 1,100,000 unique clonotypes.

Note on this clone: Its recognized antigen is unknown. Per-base quality was not reported, and no clone a single base away is much larger than it.

General findings and caveats noted by the study authors: The small cohort size prevented analysis by tumor subtype. Enriched TCRB sequences shared across patients were found to be mostly commonly generated sequences that were unlikely to play an important role in the tumor microenvironment. Roughly 2.5-fold higher T cell density and higher clonality were observed in tumors than in adjacent normal breast tissue. Bulk genomic DNA sequencing of unsorted cells missed chain pairing and functional markers such as CD4, CD8 and FOXP3. Greater similarity was observed between blood and normal breast repertoires than between blood and tumor repertoires, and tumor was distinguished from normal in most of the 16 patients when each tissue was compared with blood.

The study profiled bulk TCR beta-chain repertoires in matched peripheral blood, tumor and adjacent normal breast tissue taken from roughly 17 patients with early-stage breast cancer. Before surgery, about 5-10 mL of whole blood was collected into EDTA tubes and then processed within 2 hours. Peripheral blood mononuclear cells were isolated by Ficoll-Paque centrifugation in SepMate-50 tubes. PBMCs were cryopreserved in aliquots of roughly 1.8 to 4 million cells in about 90% FBS with about 10% DMSO and kept in liquid nitrogen. The Qiagen AllPrep DNA/RNA Mini kit was used to extract genomic DNA. Every sample was amplified as two independent genomic DNA replicates, using roughly 0.5 ug for blood and about 1.6 ug for tumor or normal breast. TCRB sequencing of genomic DNA was carried out with the ImmunoSeq Intro kit according to the manufacturer's instructions. Multiplex PCR was run for roughly 33 cycles using proprietary primers and spike-in control sequences for absolute quantification. Single-end 150-bp reads were used to sequence an 87-bp fragment covering the CDR3 and the flanking V and J genes. Seven samples, with two replicates for each sample, were multiplexed per lane of an Illumina MiSeq using version 3.0 chemistry. The authors' pipeline ran thus. The vendor's proprietary pipeline handled the raw data processing, merging both replicates into a single result for each sample. To define clonotypes, the study grouped productive rearrangements that shared the V-gene family, CDR3 amino acid sequence and J-gene segment. Clonality was calculated as 1 minus the normalized Shannon entropy (Pielou evenness) of TCRB abundances. T cell density was estimated by dividing total templates by the number of input cells inferred from the DNA input amount. Recon with default parameters was used to estimate total repertoire diversity and clonality. A clonotype counted as tumor-enriched if its abundance in tumor exceeded 0.1% and was at least 32-fold higher than its abundance in normal breast. TCRdb took this table from immuneACCESS and kept in-frame rearrangements with V and J called. Such tables lack part of the clones; where checked against another copy, unresolved V genes explain under half of the gap, and the rest is unexplained. That table gives V, J and clone size, and the DNA gave D and trimming. This sample gives 65,000 to 75,000 clones in total; 80% of them show up just once. The ten largest clones add up to over 3.5% of the sample.

V is reduced by 4 bases and J by 13 bases, leaving a spacing of 32 bases between them. The CDR3 spans 17 residues, from the cysteine through the phenylalanine. The entry retains the CDR3 DNA only, 51 bases that are in frame from base 1. What was sequenced was blood. The chain was built from TRBV23-1 and TRBJ2-7, with the D gene not confidently named. TRBV23-1 is an open reading frame, and its role is uncertain. The clonotype comes from a person aged 35-50 years with breast cancer. The CDR3 region has the sequence CASSPYQDFIPGSLKYF. The base sequence is TGCGCCAGCAGTCCATACCAGGATTTTATACCAGGATCTCTAAAATACTTC.